This T cell receptor beta chain was recorded in a study of breast tumors, draining lymph nodes, adjacent tissues (TCRdb year 2016). About the study as a whole: The study compared TCR beta repertoires across tumor, adjacent nontumor tissue and axillary lymph nodes from breast cancer patients. In human breast cancer, the study set out to assess how tumor, surrounding tissue and draining lymph node repertoires relate to one another and whether T cells might be exchanged between them.

Per the germline V gene, MNHEY is the CDR1 and SVGAGI is the CDR2. Counted from cysteine to phenylalanine, this CDR3 has 12 amino acids. CDR3 DNA is the only sequence kept; it has 36 bases, read in frame from the first base. TCRdb lists the instrument as Illumina HiSeq 2000. TCR beta chain libraries were generated through multiplex PCR amplification. The amplified TCR beta chain products were analyzed by high-throughput sequencing. TCRdb reworked the public reads: Q25 trimming with fastp, MiXCR clone assembly, productive beta chains retained. Records with the same CDR3 protein are collapsed into one entry carrying the most frequent genes and DNA. This sample gives some 230,000 distinct CDR3 sequences in total; around 35% of them show up just once. The top ten hold 3% to 4.5% of the sample. The study at large found these results: Tumors showed preferential V and J gene usage, and their T-cell repertoire diversity fell below that of lymph nodes yet above that of nontumor tissue. The data were judged consistent with most tumor T cells deriving from the lymph node and then expanding within tumor tissue. The conclusion that tumor T cells originate in lymph nodes was framed as consistent with a hypothesis rather than directly demonstrated. The similarity between tumor and nontumor tissue repertoires was significantly greater in luminal-like breast cancer than in basal-like breast cancer.

Worth noting for this clonotype: Its antigen is unknown. A much larger clone differs from this one at a single base, so this may be a read error.

The axillary draining lymph nodes of breast cancer patients were the source of the lymph node samples. Input material: axillary lymph node tissue. Rearrangement joined TRBV6-5 to TRBJ2-2; the D gene identity is not certain. The sequence derives from a female donor with breast cancer. Some clones in this sample may be carry-over from other donors' samples. The CDR3: CAGSYRSGELFF. The nucleotides read TGTGCCGGCAGTTACAGATCTGGGGAGCTGTTTTTT.